The source of this T cell receptor beta chain is a study of CXCR3-negative and CXCR3-positive naive CD8 T cells. Overall study results and limits: Diversity in memory CD8+ cells fell much lower than the comparably high levels seen in both naive subsets.

Remarks on this clonotype: The antigen remains unidentified.

Researchers prepared the TRB cDNA libraries using 5' RACE with UMI labels. Reanalyzing the 5' RACE reads, TCRdb keeps one entry per CDR3 protein, without DNA. Recorded for this sample: under 75,000 distinct CDR3 sequences. The sequence came from a human donor in good health. Some clones in this sample may be carry-over from other donors' samples. Source material: naive CXCR3- CD8+ T cells from blood. Noted subset: CD45RO-CCR7+CD27+CD95- naive CD8+ T cells lacking CXCR3 (TNR3-).

The CDR3 here is CASSATGYEQYF. The gene calls are TRBV27 and TRBJ2-7; the D gene TCRdb calls, TRBD1, cannot be checked with no DNA. The CDR3 is 12 amino acids. Per germline, CDR1 MNHEY and CDR2 SMNVEV (reference sequence).